Presented here are 13 T cell receptor beta chains from one specimen sequenced in a study of cytomegalovirus exposure and HLA in healthy donors. The primer mix had 60 Vbeta and 13 Jbeta primers. The assay was immunoSEQ multiplex PCR, and TCRdb's table has in-frame clones only and misses some. The sample has 200,000 or so clones; about 90% are singletons. Sequencing input: PBMCs. The receptor source for this set is a girl younger than two in good health and CMV-seronegative.

The rearrangement uses TRBV7-9 and TRBJ1-1; 10 bases align to TRBD1. Per the germline V gene, CDR1 is SEHNR and CDR2 is FQNEAQ (reference sequence). V shed 5 bases and J 4 bases; nucleotides not matched to a gene: 7. CDR3 length equals 15 residues. The CDR3 reads CASSRDRGKGTEAFF. For the CDR3, the DNA is TGTGCCAGCAGCCGGGACAGGGGTAAGGGCACTGAAGCTTTCTTT.

The CDR3 loop is CASSWGQSGQGGLVAKNIQYF. The CDR3 nucleotides are TGCGCCAGCAGCTGGGGACAATCGGGACAGGGAGGGCTTGTAGCCAAAAACATTCAGTACTTC. The rearrangement links TRBV5-1 to TRBJ2-4; TRBD1 agrees at 9 bases. The J segment lost 0 bases and the V segment lost 3 bases, leaving 19 bases of the junction unmatched. The CDR3 extends over 21 amino acids. Germline V gene lookup returns CDR1 SGHRS and CDR2 YFSETQ.

The J gene is TRBJ2-7, the V gene TRBV6-5; TRBD1 might be the D (6 bases). The germline gives CDR1 MNHEY, CDR2 SVGAGI. Trimming took off 6 bases at V and 1 base at J, with 13 bases between the two ends. The CDR3 runs to 14 residues. CDR3 residues: CASRLLQGSYEQYF. The CDR3 DNA reads as TGTGCCAGCAGGTTACTACAGGGATCCTACGAGCAGTACTTC.

The J gene is TRBJ2-7, the V gene TRBV30; D may be TRBD2 (6 bases). From germline, CDR1 is GTSNPN and CDR2 SVGIG (reference sequence). V shed 0 bases and J shed 4 bases, with 10 bases lying between them. This CDR3 contains 13 residues. The chain's CDR3 is CAWSVGLAYEQYF. The CDR3 nucleotides are TGTGCCTGGAGTGTAGGGCTAGCGTACGAGCAGTACTTC.

The CDR3 loop reads CASSTPGGRSGYTF. The CDR3 DNA follows: TGTGCCAGCAGTACGCCAGGGGGCAGGAGTGGCTACACCTTC. The chain employs TRBV6-5 and TRBJ1-2; 8 bases map to TRBD1. V lost 5 bases to trimming and J lost 7 bases; unmatched junction nucleotides: 9. The CDR3 runs 14 residues. Germline CDR1 MNHEY, CDR2 SVGAGI.

This clone was detected a few times. The V gene is TRBV4-1, the J gene TRBJ2-7, with D perhaps TRBD2 (5 bases). Trimming took 2 bases from V and 4 from J, leaving 12 bases between them. CDR3 size: 14 residues. Germline lookup yields CDR1 MGHRA and CDR2 YSYEKL. Here the CDR3 DNA reads TGCGCCAGCAGCCAACCAGAGGGCTATTACGAGCAGTACTTC. Encoded protein: CASSQPEGYYEQYF.

The rearrangement links TRBV29-1 to TRBJ2-7; the D gene is possibly TRBD1 (5 bases). CDR1 and CDR2 from the germline V gene are SQVTM and ANQGSEA. Trimming removed 4 bases at V and 4 bases at J, with 8 bases between. CDR3 length: 11 amino acids. The DNA of the CDR3 is TGCAGCGTTGTAGGGGTATACGAGCAGTACTTC. Amino acid sequence: CSVVGVYEQYF.

The V and J genes are TRBV5-1 and TRBJ1-4; D is possibly TRBD1 (6 bases). V was clipped by 4 bases and J by 8 bases, with 15 bases between them. Germline lookup yields CDR1 SGHRS and CDR2 YFSETQ. There are 14 residues in the CDR3. DNA of the CDR3: TGCGCCAGCAGCCCGGGGACACAAGGGGAAAAACTGTTTTTT. Protein sequence: CASSPGTQGEKLFF.

The V and J genes are TRBV30 and TRBJ1-6; no reliable D call. Germline CDR1 is GTSNPN and CDR2 is SVGIG (reference sequence). The CDR3 is made up of 15 amino acids. Trimming removed 0 bases at V and 6 bases at J, with 12 bases between. The CDR3 is CAWSVLDGSNSPLHF. The CDR3 DNA follows: TGTGCCTGGAGTGTTTTGGACGGGAGTAATTCACCCCTCCACTTT.

The rearrangement joins TRBV7-2 to TRBJ2-6; D gene uncertain. Trimming removed 7 bases at V and 4 bases at J, with 11 bases between. The CDR3 has 14 residues. The germline V gene has CDR1 SGHTA and CDR2 FQGNSA. The DNA for the CDR3 is TGTGCCAGCACCGAAAGCCGGGGGGCCAACGTCCTGACTTTC. This encodes CASTESRGANVLTF.

The chain recombines TRBV4-1 with TRBJ2-1; 9 bases fit TRBD1. Trimming removed 1 base from V and 2 bases from J; junction bases left unmatched: 3. The germline gives CDR1 MGHRA, CDR2 YSYEKL. The CDR3 extends over 16 amino acids. The CDR3 here is CASSQGDRAAYNEQFF. In DNA, the CDR3 is TGCGCCAGCAGCCAAGGGGACAGGGCGGCCTACAATGAGCAGTTCTTC.

The CDR3 DNA sequence: TGTGCCAGCAGGACAGAAATTAGATCACCCCTCCACTTT. Protein product: CASRTEIRSPLHF. J is TRBJ1-6 and V is TRBV6-1; a weak D match, TRBD1 (5 bases). Trimming stripped 6 bases from V and 10 bases from J, with 13 bases between. From germline, CDR1 is MNHNS and CDR2 SASEGT. The CDR3 extends over 13 amino acids.

The chain uses TRBV19 and TRBJ1-1; the match to TRBD1 covers 10 bases. Germline V gene sequence: CDR1 LNHDA, CDR2 SQIVND (reference sequence). Unmatched junction bases numbered 7, after V lost 4 bases and J lost 5 bases. This CDR3 contains 15 residues. In DNA, the CDR3 is TGTGCCAGTAGTACATCCGGGACAGGGGAAACTGAAGCTTTCTTT. Translation: CASSTSGTGETEAFF. Using reference TRBV19 and TRBJ1-1 for the parts outside the CDR3, the full variable domain is DGGITQSPKYLFRKEGQNVTLSCEQNLNHDAMYWYRQDPGQGLRLIYYSQIVNDFQKGDIAEGYSVSREKKESFPLTVTSAQKNPTAFYLCASSTSGTGETEAFFGQGTRLTVV.